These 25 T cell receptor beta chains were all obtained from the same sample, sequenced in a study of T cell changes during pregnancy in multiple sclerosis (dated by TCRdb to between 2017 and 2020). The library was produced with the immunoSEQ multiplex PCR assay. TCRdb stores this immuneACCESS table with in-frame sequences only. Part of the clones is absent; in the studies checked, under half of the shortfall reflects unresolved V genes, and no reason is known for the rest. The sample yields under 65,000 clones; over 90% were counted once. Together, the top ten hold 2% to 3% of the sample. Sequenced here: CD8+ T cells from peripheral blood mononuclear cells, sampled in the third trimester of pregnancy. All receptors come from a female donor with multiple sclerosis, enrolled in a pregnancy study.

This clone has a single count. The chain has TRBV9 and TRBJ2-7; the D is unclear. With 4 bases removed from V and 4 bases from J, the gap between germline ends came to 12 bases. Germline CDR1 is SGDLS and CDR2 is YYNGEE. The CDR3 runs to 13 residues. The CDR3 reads CASSPTPAYEQYF. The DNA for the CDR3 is TGTGCCAGCAGCCCAACCCCTGCGTACGAGCAGTACTTC.

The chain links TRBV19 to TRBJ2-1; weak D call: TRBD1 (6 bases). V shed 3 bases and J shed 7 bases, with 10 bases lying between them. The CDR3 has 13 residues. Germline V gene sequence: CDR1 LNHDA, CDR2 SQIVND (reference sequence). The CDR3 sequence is CASSIQGWNEQFF. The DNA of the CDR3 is TGTGCCAGTAGTATCCAGGGGTGGAATGAGCAGTTCTTC.

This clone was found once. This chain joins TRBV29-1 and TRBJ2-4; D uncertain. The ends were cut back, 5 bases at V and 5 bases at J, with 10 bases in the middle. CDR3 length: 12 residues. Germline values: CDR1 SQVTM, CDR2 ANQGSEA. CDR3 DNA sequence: TGCAGCGTTCTATCCGGAGAAAACATTCAGTACTTC. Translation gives CSVLSGENIQYF.

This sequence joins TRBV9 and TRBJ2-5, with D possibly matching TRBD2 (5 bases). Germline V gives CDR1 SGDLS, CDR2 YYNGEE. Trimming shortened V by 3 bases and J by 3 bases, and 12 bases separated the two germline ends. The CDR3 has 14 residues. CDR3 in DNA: TGTGCCAGCAGCGCGGACTCCCTAAAAGAGACCCAGTACTTC. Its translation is CASSADSLKETQYF.

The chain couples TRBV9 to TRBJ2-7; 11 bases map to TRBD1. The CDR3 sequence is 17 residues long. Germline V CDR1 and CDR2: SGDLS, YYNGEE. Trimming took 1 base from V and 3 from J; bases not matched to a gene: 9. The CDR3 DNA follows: TGTGCCAGCAGCGTAAATGTGGGACAGGGGGTAGTCTACGAGCAGTACTTC. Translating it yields CASSVNVGQGVVYEQYF.

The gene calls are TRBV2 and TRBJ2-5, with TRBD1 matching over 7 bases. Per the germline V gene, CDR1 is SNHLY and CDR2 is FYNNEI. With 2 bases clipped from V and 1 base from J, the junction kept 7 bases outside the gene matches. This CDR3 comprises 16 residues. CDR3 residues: CASSEMGQPFQETQYF. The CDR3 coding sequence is TGTGCCAGCAGTGAAATGGGACAGCCATTCCAAGAGACCCAGTACTTC. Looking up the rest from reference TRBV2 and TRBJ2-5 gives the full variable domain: EPEVTQTPSHQVTQMGQEVILRCVPISNHLYFYWYRQILGQKVEFLVSFYNNEISEKSEIFDDQFSVERPDGSNFTLKIRSTKLEDSAMYFCASSEMGQPFQETQYFGPGTRLLVL.

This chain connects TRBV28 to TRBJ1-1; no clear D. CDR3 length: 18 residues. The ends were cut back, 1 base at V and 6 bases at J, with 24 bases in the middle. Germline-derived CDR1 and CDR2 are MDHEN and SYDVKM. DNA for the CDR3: TGTGCCAGCAGTTTATCACCTTACATCATCGAAAGGGAGGCTGAAGCTTTCTTT. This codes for CASSLSPYIIEREAEAFF. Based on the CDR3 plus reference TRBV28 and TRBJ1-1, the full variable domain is DVKVTQSSRYLVKRTGEKVFLECVQDMDHENMFWYRQDPGLGLRLIYFSYDVKMKEKGDIPEGYSVSREKKERFSLILESASTNQTSMYLCASSLSPYIIEREAEAFFGQGTRLTVV.

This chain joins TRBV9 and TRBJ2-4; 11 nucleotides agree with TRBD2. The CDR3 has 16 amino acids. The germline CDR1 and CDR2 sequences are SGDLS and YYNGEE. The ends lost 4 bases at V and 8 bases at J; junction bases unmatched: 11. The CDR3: CASSHTTSGERDIQYF. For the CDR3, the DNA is TGTGCCAGCAGCCATACGACTAGCGGGGAGCGAGACATTCAGTACTTC.

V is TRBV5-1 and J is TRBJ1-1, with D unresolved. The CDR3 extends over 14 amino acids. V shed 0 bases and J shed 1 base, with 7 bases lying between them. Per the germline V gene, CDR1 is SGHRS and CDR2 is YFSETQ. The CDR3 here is CASSLGAGNTEAFF. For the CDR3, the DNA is TGCGCCAGCAGCTTGGGGGCAGGGAACACTGAAGCTTTCTTT.

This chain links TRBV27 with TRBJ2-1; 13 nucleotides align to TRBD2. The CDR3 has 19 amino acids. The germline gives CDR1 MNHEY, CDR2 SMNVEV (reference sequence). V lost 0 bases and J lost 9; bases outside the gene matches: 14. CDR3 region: CASSLSASGLAGDWGEQFF. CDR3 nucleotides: TGTGCCAGCAGTTTATCAGCTTCAGGACTAGCGGGAGACTGGGGTGAGCAGTTCTTC.

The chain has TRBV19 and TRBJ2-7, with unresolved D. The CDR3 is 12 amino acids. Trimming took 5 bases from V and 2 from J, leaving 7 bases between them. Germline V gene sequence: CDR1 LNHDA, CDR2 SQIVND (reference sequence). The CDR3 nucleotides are TGTGCCAGTAGTGTTGGCCCCTACGAGCAGTACTTC. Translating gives CASSVGPYEQYF.

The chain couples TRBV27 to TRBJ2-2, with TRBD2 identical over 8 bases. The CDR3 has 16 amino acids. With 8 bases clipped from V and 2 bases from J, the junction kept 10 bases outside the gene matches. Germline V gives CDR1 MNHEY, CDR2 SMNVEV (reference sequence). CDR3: CASRDGTSGNTGELFF. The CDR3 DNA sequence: TGTGCCAGCCGAGATGGAACTAGCGGAAACACCGGGGAGCTGTTTTTT.

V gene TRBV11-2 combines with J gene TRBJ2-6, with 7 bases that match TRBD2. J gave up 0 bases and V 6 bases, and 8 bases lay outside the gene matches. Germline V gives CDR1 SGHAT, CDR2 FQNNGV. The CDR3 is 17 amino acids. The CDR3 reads CASRSIGRSSGANVLTF. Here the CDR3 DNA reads TGTGCCAGCAGGTCAATCGGGAGGAGCTCTGGGGCCAACGTCCTGACTTTC.

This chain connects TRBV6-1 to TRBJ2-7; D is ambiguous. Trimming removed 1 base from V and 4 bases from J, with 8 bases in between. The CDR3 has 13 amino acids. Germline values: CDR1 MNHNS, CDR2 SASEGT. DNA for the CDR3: TGTGCCAGCAGTGAAGTTTCGGGTTACGAGCAGTACTTC. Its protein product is CASSEVSGYEQYF.

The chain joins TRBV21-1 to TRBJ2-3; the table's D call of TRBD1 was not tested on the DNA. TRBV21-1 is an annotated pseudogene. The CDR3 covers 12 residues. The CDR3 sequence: CASSKRGDTQYF. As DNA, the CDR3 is TGTGCCAGCAGCAAGAGGGGGGATACGCAGTATTTT.

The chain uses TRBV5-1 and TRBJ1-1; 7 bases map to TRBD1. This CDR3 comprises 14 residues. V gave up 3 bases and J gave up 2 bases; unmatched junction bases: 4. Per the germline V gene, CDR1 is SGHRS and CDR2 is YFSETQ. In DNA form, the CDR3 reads TGCGCCAGCAGCTGGGGGACAGCCAACACTGAAGCTTTCTTT. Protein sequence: CASSWGTANTEAFF.

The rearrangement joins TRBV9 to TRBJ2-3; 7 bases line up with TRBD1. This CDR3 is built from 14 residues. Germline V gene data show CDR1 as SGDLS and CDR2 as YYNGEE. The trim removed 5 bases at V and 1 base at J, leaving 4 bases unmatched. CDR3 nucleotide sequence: TGTGCCAGCAGACAGGGGCAGGGCACAGATACGCAGTATTTT. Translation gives CASRQGQGTDTQYF.

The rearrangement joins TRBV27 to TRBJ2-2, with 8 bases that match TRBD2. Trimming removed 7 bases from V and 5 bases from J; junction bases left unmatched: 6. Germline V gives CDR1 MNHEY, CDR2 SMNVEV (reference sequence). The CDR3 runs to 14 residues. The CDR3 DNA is TGTGCCAGCAAGTGGTCTAGCGGGACCGGGGAGCTGTTTTTT. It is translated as CASKWSSGTGELFF.

The CDR3 protein is CASNRQGFGNYGYTF. The CDR3 DNA is TGTGCCAGCAACCGTCAGGGATTTGGTAACTATGGCTACACCTTC. V and J are TRBV5-6 and TRBJ1-2; D perhaps matches TRBD1 (5 bases). The CDR3 runs to 15 residues. V was trimmed by 6 bases and J by 1 base, leaving 16 bases between them. CDR1 SGHDT and CDR2 YYEEEE come from the germline V gene.

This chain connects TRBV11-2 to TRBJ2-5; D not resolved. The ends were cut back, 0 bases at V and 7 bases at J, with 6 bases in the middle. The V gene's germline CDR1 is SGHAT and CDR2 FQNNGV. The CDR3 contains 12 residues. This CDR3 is CASSLESRTQYF. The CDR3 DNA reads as TGTGCCAGCAGCTTAGAGAGTCGGACCCAGTACTTC.

The CDR3 nucleotides are TGTGCCAGCAGCTTAGAAGGTAGCGGGACCGAGCTGTTTTTT. Its translation is CASSLEGSGTELFF. The chain couples TRBV7-2 to TRBJ2-2, with 8 bases identical to TRBD2. This CDR3 region has 14 residues. Germline V CDR1 and CDR2: SGHTA, FQGNSA. V gave up 1 base and J gave up 11 bases; unmatched junction bases: 6.

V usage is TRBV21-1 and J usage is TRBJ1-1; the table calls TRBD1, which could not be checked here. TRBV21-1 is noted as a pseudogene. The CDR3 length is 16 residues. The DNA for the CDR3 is TGTGCCAGCAGGAATCACAATAGGGACAGACGGGGTGAAGCTTTCTTT. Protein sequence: CASRNHNRDRRGEAFF.

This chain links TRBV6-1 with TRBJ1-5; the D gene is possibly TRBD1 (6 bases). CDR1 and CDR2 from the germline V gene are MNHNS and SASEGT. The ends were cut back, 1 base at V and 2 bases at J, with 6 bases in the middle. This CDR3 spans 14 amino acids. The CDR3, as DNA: TGTGCCAGCAGTGAAGAGGGGGGCAATCAGCCCCAGCATTTT. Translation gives CASSEEGGNQPQHF.

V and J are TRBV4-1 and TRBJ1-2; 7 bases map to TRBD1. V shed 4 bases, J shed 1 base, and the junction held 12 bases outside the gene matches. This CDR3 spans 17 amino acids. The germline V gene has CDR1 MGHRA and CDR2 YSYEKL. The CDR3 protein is CASSPGQLELLNYGYTF. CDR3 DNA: TGCGCCAGCAGCCCGGGACAGCTCGAACTTCTTAACTATGGCTACACCTTC.

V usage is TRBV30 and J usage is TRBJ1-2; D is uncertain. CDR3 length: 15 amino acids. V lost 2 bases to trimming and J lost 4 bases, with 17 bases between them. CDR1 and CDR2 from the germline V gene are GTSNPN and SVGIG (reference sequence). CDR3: CAWSNGPTPLYGYTF. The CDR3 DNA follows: TGTGCCTGGAGTAATGGGCCAACTCCCCTCTATGGCTACACCTTC.